These 31 T cell receptor beta chains were all obtained from the same sample, sequenced in a study of CD8 T cells in ankylosing spondylitis. Findings and limits, study-wide: About 8 highly homologous variants made up a TCR beta motif, and this motif appeared characteristic of ankylosing spondylitis blood.

TCRdb analysed the 5' RACE reads with MiXCR anew, one entry per CDR3 protein. Of approximately 550,000 distinct CDR3 sequences in the sample, approximately 12% were seen once. Their specific antigens are unknown. Sequencing used blood, either unsorted or a sorted T cell fraction (not recorded which). The receptors come from a male donor with ankylosing spondylitis.

This clonotype appeared a few times. The rearrangement joins TRBV4-1 to TRBJ2-1, with TRBD2 identical over 9 bases. This CDR3 contains 16 residues. The junction had 6 bases not matched to a gene; V was cut back by 3 bases and J by 3 bases. Germline V gene data show CDR1 as MGHRA and CDR2 as YSYEKL. CDR3 region: CASSHSSGTLYNEQFF. CDR3 coding DNA: TGCGCCAGCAGCCATTCTAGCGGGACCCTCTACAATGAGCAGTTCTTC.

This chain uses TRBV7-2 with TRBJ2-1; no reliable D call. V lost 2 bases, J lost 10 bases, and 12 bases lay in between. The CDR3 consists of 13 residues. Germline V gene lookup returns CDR1 SGHTA and CDR2 FQGNSA. CDR3 in amino acids: CASSLNPDVEQFF. In nucleotides, the CDR3 is TGTGCCAGCAGCTTAAATCCGGACGTCGAGCAGTTCTTC.

This chain links TRBV18 with TRBJ2-7; D perhaps matches TRBD2 (5 bases). The CDR3 extends over 13 amino acids. The V gene lost 3 bases and the J gene lost 6 bases, with 12 bases spanning the gap. Germline-derived CDR1 and CDR2 are KGHSH and LQKENI. The CDR3 region has the DNA TGTGCCAGCTCACCCGGGGTTCGGGGCGAGCAGTACGTC. This sequence encodes CASSPGVRGEQYV.

This chain links TRBV4-2 with TRBJ2-1; 9 bases fit TRBD2. The CDR3 loop spans 15 amino acids. V gave up 0 bases and J gave up 8 bases; unmatched junction bases: 5. CDR1 is LGHNA and CDR2 is YNFKEQ in the germline V gene. CDR3 DNA sequence: TGTGCCAGCAGCCAAGAGGTAGTAGCGGGAGATGAGCAGTTCTTC. Translating it yields CASSQEVVAGDEQFF.

This clonotype was observed a handful of times. The rearrangement uses TRBV5-1 and TRBJ2-7, with TRBD2 identical over 7 bases. The CDR3 is 14 residues long. V lost 2 bases, J lost 6 bases, and 8 bases stayed unmatched. Germline CDR1 reads SGHRS; CDR2 reads YFSETQ. CDR3 nucleotide sequence: TGCGCCAGCAGCTTCGGCGGGAGTCAAAGCGAGCAGTACGTC. It encodes CASSFGGSQSEQYV.

This clonotype came up many times. For the CDR3, the DNA is TGTGCCAGCGGCGAGGCGTCGACCGGCACAGATACGCAGTATTTT. Translated: CASGEASTGTDTQYF. This chain connects TRBV27 to TRBJ2-3; D unresolved. This CDR3 comprises 15 residues. Germline V lookup: CDR1 MNHEY, CDR2 SMNVEV (reference sequence). V lost 8 bases, J lost 1 base, and 16 bases lay in between.

This rearrangement joins TRBV20-1 to TRBJ2-5, with D possibly TRBD1 on 5 matching bases. Looked up from germline, CDR1 is DFQATT and CDR2 is SNEGSKA (reference sequence). V lost 5 bases to trimming and J lost 2 bases, with 12 bases between them. The CDR3 runs to 13 residues. The CDR3 DNA follows: TGCAGTGCTGCACCAGGGAAACAAGAGACCCAGTACTTC. The encoded protein is CSAAPGKQETQYF.

This clonotype came up many times. The V gene is TRBV12-5, the J gene TRBJ2-1; 11 nucleotides agree with TRBD2. The V gene end was trimmed by 3 bases and the J gene end by 0 bases; junction bases not matched to a gene: 7. The germline V gene has CDR1 LGHNT and CDR2 FRNRAP. The CDR3 length is 18 residues. The CDR3: CASGLILAGATSYNEQFF. CDR3 sequence (DNA): TGTGCTAGTGGTTTAATACTAGCGGGAGCAACCTCCTACAATGAGCAGTTCTTC.

This clonotype was seen many times. In DNA, the CDR3 is TGTGCTAGTGGTTTGACTAGCGGGGGACAAGAGACCCAGTACTTC. It is translated as CASGLTSGGQETQYF. The V and J genes are TRBV12-5 and TRBJ2-5; 11 bases align to TRBD2. The V segment lost 2 bases and the J segment 2 bases; nucleotides outside the gene matches: 1. Germline CDR1 is LGHNT and CDR2 is FRNRAP. The CDR3 length is 15 residues. Combining the CDR3 with reference TRBV12-5 and TRBJ2-5 gives the whole variable domain DARVTQTPRHKVTEMGQEVTMRCQPILGHNTVFWYRQTMMQGLELLAYFRNRAPLDDSGMPKDRFSAEMPDATLATLKIQPSEPRDSAVYFCASGLTSGGQETQYFGPGTRLLVL.

This clonotype turned up a few times. The chain has TRBV3-1 and TRBJ1-4, with 7 bases identical to TRBD1. Germline V lookup: CDR1 LGHDT, CDR2 YNNKEL (reference sequence). The J segment lost 6 bases and the V segment lost 4 bases, leaving 8 bases of the junction unmatched. The CDR3 is made up of 15 amino acids. CDR3 bases: TGTGCCAGCAGCCTTACGACAGGGTCGGATGAAAAACTGTTTTTT. Its protein product is CASSLTTGSDEKLFF.

The J gene is TRBJ1-1, the V gene TRBV29-1; no clear D gene. This CDR3 is 10 amino acids long. Germline-derived CDR1 and CDR2 are SQVTM and ANQGSEA. The CDR3 spells CTGGRTEAFF. CDR3 DNA sequence: TGCACCGGAGGGAGAACTGAAGCTTTCTTT.

This clonotype was counted only a few times. This chain links TRBV6-1 with TRBJ2-7, with D possibly TRBD1 on 6 matching bases. The V end was cut by 6 bases, the J end by 3 bases, with 12 bases between. The CDR3 sequence is 13 residues long. Per germline, CDR1 MNHNS and CDR2 SASEGT. CDR3 bases: TGTGCCAGCAGACTAACACAGGGCTACGAGCAGTACGTC. Translating gives CASRLTQGYEQYV.

This rearrangement joins TRBV13 to TRBJ1-1; unclear D gene. The CDR3 contains 15 residues. V was cut by 4 bases and J by 5 bases, with 17 bases left in between. Germline values: CDR1 PRHDT, CDR2 FYEKMQ (reference sequence). The CDR3 loop reads CASSSTWTVTTEAFF. CDR3 DNA sequence: TGTGCCAGCAGCTCCACCTGGACGGTGACTACTGAAGCTTTCTTT.

The gene calls are TRBV3-1 and TRBJ1-5, with D tentatively TRBD1 (6 bases). The CDR3 is 14 residues long. Germline CDR1 LGHDT, CDR2 YNNKEL (reference sequence). The V end was cut by 4 bases, the J end by 2 bases, with 9 bases between. CDR3 region: CASSPRTGNQPQHF. The DNA of the CDR3 is TGTGCCAGCAGCCCCCGGACAGGCAATCAGCCCCAGCATTTT.

This clonotype has just a few counts. This rearrangement joins TRBV5-1 to TRBJ1-1, with D possibly matching TRBD1 (5 bases). CDR3 size: 16 residues. Looked up from germline, CDR1 is SGHRS and CDR2 is YFSETQ. V shed 3 bases and J shed 4 bases, with 19 bases lying between them. CDR3 protein: CASSSGLGVGSTEAFF. For the CDR3, the DNA is TGCGCCAGCAGCTCAGGGTTAGGTGTTGGGTCCACTGAAGCTTTCTTT. The full variable domain, rest sourced from reference TRBV5-1 and TRBJ1-1, is KAGVTQTPRYLIKTRGQQVTLSCSPISGHRSVSWYQQTPGQGLQFLFEYFSETQRNKGNFPGRFSGRQFSNSRSEMNVSTLELGDSALYLCASSSGLGVGSTEAFFGQGTRLTVV.

Only a few counts were recorded for this clonotype. This chain connects TRBV29-1 to TRBJ1-1, with D unresolved. Germline V gene sequence: CDR1 SQVTM, CDR2 ANQGSEA. V dropped 1 base and J dropped 3 bases, with 12 bases sitting between them. This CDR3 has 14 residues. The CDR3 protein is CSVEGSVGYTEAFF. The CDR3 region has the DNA TGCAGCGTTGAAGGTTCGGTAGGGTACACTGAAGCTTTCTTT.

This clonotype was observed a few times. This chain links TRBV5-1 with TRBJ2-3; D not certain. The CDR3 is 14 amino acids. CDR1 and CDR2 from the germline V gene are SGHRS and YFSETQ. Trimming took off 6 bases at V and 0 bases at J, with 11 bases between the two ends. The CDR3 coding sequence is TGCGCCAGCAAGACCCTCTCGAGCACAGATACGCAGTATTTT. Its translation: CASKTLSSTDTQYF.

The rearrangement links TRBV15 to TRBJ2-7; D uncertain. The germline V and J ends were trimmed by 1 base and 7 bases, with 11 bases remaining between them. CDR1 and CDR2 (germline): LNHNV, YYDKDF (reference sequence). The CDR3 consists of 13 residues. The CDR3 DNA sequence: TGTGCCACCAGCAGAGTCTATGGTGGGGAGCAGTACGTC. This translates into CATSRVYGGEQYV.

This clonotype appeared a few times. The rearrangement links TRBV5-1 to TRBJ1-1, with 8 nucleotides matching TRBD1. Per germline, CDR1 SGHRS and CDR2 YFSETQ. The CDR3 loop spans 15 amino acids. Trimming took 4 bases from V and 0 from J; bases not matched to a gene: 5. CDR3 coding DNA: TGCGCCAGCAGCCAGGGGGCTATGATGAACACTGAAGCTTTCTTT. Residues: CASSQGAMMNTEAFF.

This clonotype was picked up many times. The chain uses TRBV5-1 and TRBJ1-4; D is perhaps TRBD1 (5 bases). The V end lost 4 bases, the J end lost 8 bases, and 15 bases lay between the germline ends. Germline V gene sequence: CDR1 SGHRS, CDR2 YFSETQ. The CDR3 consists of 14 residues. The CDR3 here is CASSQGRREEKLFF. The CDR3 DNA sequence: TGCGCCAGCAGCCAGGGACGGAGGGAGGAAAAACTGTTTTTT.

This chain uses TRBV5-4 with TRBJ2-7, with 9 bases identical to TRBD2. Germline loops: CDR1 SGHNT, CDR2 YYREEE (reference sequence). The CDR3 length is 14 residues. V shed 0 bases, J shed 4 bases, and the junction held 2 bases outside the gene matches. The CDR3 loop is CASSLGLAEYEQYF. The CDR3 DNA reads as TGTGCCAGCAGCTTGGGACTAGCGGAATACGAGCAGTACTTC.

The V and J genes are TRBV4-2 and TRBJ2-3; D gene ambiguous. The CDR3 sequence is 13 residues long. Trimming took off 0 bases at V and 2 bases at J, with 3 bases between the two ends. Germline V gene sequence: CDR1 LGHNA, CDR2 YNFKEQ. In DNA, the CDR3 is TGTGCCAGCAGCCAAGAGTTCACAGATACGCAGTATTTT. Encoded protein: CASSQEFTDTQYF.

This clonotype was picked up many times. The V and J genes are TRBV27 and TRBJ1-1; the D is unclear. Germline V gene data show CDR1 as MNHEY and CDR2 as SMNVEV (reference sequence). Trimming took 4 bases from V and 1 from J, leaving 10 bases between them. The CDR3 covers 14 residues. The CDR3 is CASSSGPENTEAFF. CDR3 DNA: TGTGCCAGCAGTTCCGGACCTGAGAACACTGAAGCTTTCTTT.

This clonotype was detected only a few times. The rearrangement links TRBV7-2 to TRBJ2-5; D gene uncertain. Trimming shortened V by 5 bases and J by 0 bases, and 10 bases separated the two germline ends. This CDR3 has 14 residues. The V gene's germline CDR1 is SGHTA and CDR2 FQGNSA. The CDR3 nucleotides are TGTGCCAGCAGCAAGGAACAAAACCAAGAGACCCAGTACTTC. This gives the protein CASSKEQNQETQYF.

As regards this clonotype: With a much larger clone just one base away, this may be a read error. The J gene is TRBJ1-1, the V gene TRBV9; unclear D gene. The CDR3 has 15 amino acids. Per germline, CDR1 SGDLS and CDR2 YYNGEE. The DNA of the CDR3 is TGTGCCAGCAGCGTAGACGGCAGAATGAACACTGAAACTTTCTTT. It encodes CASSVDGRMNTETFF. The whole variable domain, filled in from reference TRBV9 and TRBJ1-1, reads DSGVTQTPKHLITATGQRVTLRCSPRSGDLSVYWYQQSLDQGLQFLIQYYNGEERAKGNILERFSAQQFPDLHSELNLSSLELGDSALYFCASSVDGRMNTETFFGQGTRLTVV.

The chain has TRBV5-1 and TRBJ2-2; the D is unclear. Looked up from germline, CDR1 is SGHRS and CDR2 is YFSETQ. With 4 bases removed from V and 3 bases from J, the gap between germline ends came to 7 bases. This CDR3 contains 13 residues. The CDR3 sequence: CASSRTDTGELFF. CDR3 in DNA: TGCGCCAGCAGCCGAACAGACACCGGGGAGCTGTTTTTT.

The rearrangement uses TRBV12-3 or TRBV12-4 and TRBJ2-5; 10 nucleotides align to TRBD2. This CDR3 comprises 15 residues. J gave up 7 bases and V 1 base, and 6 bases lay outside the gene matches. The CDR3 bases are TGTGCCAGCAGTTTAGGACTAGCGGGCACCGGGACCCAGTACTTC. Its translation is CASSLGLAGTGTQYF.

This clonotype was counted a few times. The chain couples TRBV7-6 to TRBJ1-2; 10 positions agree with TRBD1. Germline CDR1 and CDR2: SGHVS and FNYEAQ. This CDR3 has 16 residues. Trimming at V came to 5 bases and at J to 8 bases, leaving 14 bases not matched to a gene. For the CDR3, the DNA is TGTGCCAGCAGCCCAGGAGGCGCCGGGACAGGGGAAGGCTACACCTTC. Its protein is CASSPGGAGTGEGYTF.

Only a few counts were recorded for this clonotype. CDR3 bases: TGTGCCAGCAGGCAAAGGGGACAAGAGACCCAGTACTTC. This translates into CASRQRGQETQYF. The chain carries TRBV3-1 and TRBJ2-5; D is perhaps TRBD1 (5 bases). Germline-derived CDR1 and CDR2 are LGHDT and YNNKEL (reference sequence). CDR3 size: 13 residues. The V end lost 6 bases, the J end lost 2 bases, and 10 bases lay between the germline ends.

The V gene is TRBV18, the J gene TRBJ1-4, with a tentative D call TRBD1 (5 bases). Germline loops: CDR1 KGHSH, CDR2 LQKENI. The CDR3 has 14 amino acids. Trimming stripped 3 bases from V and 5 bases from J, with 10 bases between. In DNA form, the CDR3 reads TGTGCCAGCTCACCGACAGCGTCCAATGAAAAACTGTTTTTT. Residues: CASSPTASNEKLFF.

The J gene is TRBJ2-1, the V gene TRBV29-1; tentative D call: TRBD2 (5 bases). The CDR3 sequence is 13 residues long. CDR1 is SQVTM, CDR2 ANQGSEA, per germline. V was trimmed by 8 bases and J by 13 bases, leaving 24 bases between them. CDR3 loop: CSTLPGSRGLQFF. The CDR3 DNA reads TGCAGCACCTTGCCTGGGTCGCGCGGACTTCAGTTCTTC.